The sequence of this T cell receptor (beta chain) was determined in a study of blood T cell repertoires in COVID-19. Across the whole study: T cells, B-cell-depleted T cells, or PBMCs provided the cDNA or gDNA that served as material.

Original data processing: Amplifying reference gene primers gave estimates of nucleated cell counts. Generated by immunoSEQ multiplex PCR, the TCRdb table keeps only in-frame clones and is missing some. The V and J calls and clone size were taken over from that table, and D and trimming were inferred from the DNA. The sample holds roughly 69,000 clones, approximately 78% seen once. Germline CDR1 is ENHRY and CDR2 is SYGVKD. The CDR3 has 17 amino acids. Trimming cost V 2 bases and J 4 bases; bases outside gene matches: 12. All enrollees were roughly 18 to 89 years old and from roughly 22 US areas. Participant-given clinical history determined each cohort assignment.

The V and J genes are TRBV10-3 and TRBJ2-5; TRBD2 aligns across 8 bases. This clonotype originated in a woman in her 40s with acute COVID-19. Sequences were obtained from PBMCs or T cells enriched from blood (not recorded which). The CDR3 region has the DNA TGTGCCATCAGTGAGGATACTGGACTAGCCGGGAGAGAGACCCAGTACTTC. Its protein is CAISEDTGLAGRETQYF.